This TCR beta chain was sequenced for a study of blood T cell repertoires in COVID-19. As for the study in general: In each case, the material was cDNA or gDNA derived from T cells, B-cell-depleted T cells, or PBMCs.

Only one count was recorded for this clone. In the source study's methods: Reference gene primer amplification yielded estimated nucleated cell counts. Libraries were prepared by immunoSEQ multiplex PCR; TCRdb keeps only in-frame clonotypes and omits some of them. The V and J calls and clone size were taken over from that table, and D and trimming were inferred from the DNA. In the table there are 110,000 to 150,000 clones, approximately 83% of which are singletons. This CDR3 region has 19 residues. Germline V gene lookup returns CDR1 LNHDA and CDR2 SQIVND (reference sequence). Trimming took 6 bases from V and 0 from J; bases not matched to a gene: 19.

The chain links TRBV19 to TRBJ1-1, with TRBD1 identical over 7 bases. The sequenced sample consisted of peripheral blood. This receptor was obtained from a human donor in a cohort sampled during active COVID-19. CDR3 nucleotides: TGTGCCAGTAGCCCACTGACAGGGATGGTGAGTGAGATGAACACTGAAGCTTTCTTT. Amino acid sequence: CASSPLTGMVSEMNTEAFF. Variable domain in full (rest from reference TRBV19 and TRBJ1-1): DGGITQSPKYLFRKEGQNVTLSCEQNLNHDAMYWYRQDPGQGLRLIYYSQIVNDFQKGDIAEGYSVSREKKESFPLTVTSAQKNPTAFYLCASSPLTGMVSEMNTEAFFGQGTRLTVV.